This T cell receptor (beta chain) was sequenced in a study of blood T cell repertoires in COVID-19 (dated by TCRdb to 2020 to 2021). In terms of the full investigation: Collaborator samples came from the United States, Italy and Spain and covered acute and convalescent phases of COVID-19. The prospective study material was composed of cDNA or gDNA derived from T cells, B-cell-depleted T cells, or PBMCs. Deeply sampled blood TCRbeta repertoires from subjects exposed to, actively infected with, or recovered from COVID-19 were included in the dataset. The repertoires were made available in a free public database intended to serve as a resource for research on the immune response to SARS-CoV-2. The samples were drawn from two sources: the first 160 participants of the ongoing ImmuneRACE study, and 1,000 to 1,500 subjects contributed by 6 global collaborators. The sample metadata nearly always contained a de-identified subject ID, COVID-19 status, age in years and sex. Where available, HLA class I and class II types were obtained from metadata supplied by the sample provider rather than from assay-based typing. The paper's findings and limits, for the study overall: The amount of clinical and demographic metadata varied by source and participant and was provided uncurated.

One collaborating source in Seattle enrolled patients during active infection and followed them longitudinally through the course of disease. Each collaborating institution followed its own protocols to collect whole blood in K2EDTA tubes. Collaborator samples were shipped for TCRbeta analysis as frozen whole blood, isolated PBMCs, or DNA extracted from either sample type. TCRbeta CDR3 regions were amplified from genomic DNA using the immunoSEQ Assay, a bias-controlled multiplex PCR. The published analysis was carried out like this. Nucleated cell counts per sample were estimated from amplification of reference gene primers within the assay. To quantify the absolute abundance of each unique TCRbeta CDR3 rearrangement, sequence reads were collapsed and filtered. For each sample, productive Simpson clonality was calculated as the square root of Simpson's diversity index across productive rearrangements. TCRdb re-hosts the immuneACCESS table, in-frame sequences only. Its copies lack some clones; in the studies checked, an unresolved V gene accounts for under half of them, and the cause for the rest is not known. D and trimming were read from the DNA, whereas the V and J calls and clone size are those reported in that table. This sample has 250,000 to 350,000 clones in its table, and approximately 84% of those were observed once. The ten largest account for about 1.6% of the sample.

This clone has just one count. The antigen it recognizes is unknown. No much larger clone is present one base from it, and per-base qualities are unavailable. From the cysteine through the phenylalanine, the CDR3 covers 15 amino acids. The kept DNA is CDR3 alone, 45 bases in frame from the first base. Relative to germline, V is missing 3 bases and J is missing 6 bases, with 5 bases of the junction outside any gene match. Per the germline V gene (reference sequence), GTSNPN is the CDR1 and SVGIG is the CDR2. The TCR sequence derives from a human donor with COVID-19, enrolled during active disease. The donor label of this sample is uncertain. The sequence is built from TRBV30 and TRBJ1-6, with 10 central nucleotides matching TRBD1. Sequenced sample: peripheral blood. At the DNA level, the sequence is TGTGCCTGGAGCGCCTGGGACAGGGGTAATTCACCCCTCCACTTT. It encodes CAWSAWDRGNSPLHF. Where the CDR3 stops, the reference TRBV30 and TRBJ1-6 genes take over; the full variable domain is SQTIHQWPATLVQPVGSPLSLECTVEGTSNPNLYWYRQAAGRGLQLLFYSVGIGQISSEVPQNLSASRPQDRQFILSSKKLLLSDSGFYLCAWSAWDRGNSPLHFGNGTRLTVT.